The 11 T cell receptor beta chains presented below share a single source sample, sequenced in a study of regulatory T cells in long-lasting Graves disease. For TCR beta, libraries came from iRepertoire HTBI primers and Arm-PCR of CDR3 regions. MiXCR, applied by TCRdb to the multiplex PCR reads, yields one record per CDR3 protein. The sample carries 350,000 to 550,000 distinct CDR3 sequences, 15% recorded once. The time point was: newly diagnosed GD, antithyroid drugs for less than 3 months. PBMCs were the source of the RNA used for TCR sequencing. These data also featured in a second study, about T cells in Graves' hyperthyroidism and ophthalmopathy.

Sequenced here: peripheral blood mononuclear cells (PBMCs), sampled at new diagnosis, from a patient treated with antithyroid drugs. The receptor set was obtained from a young woman with Graves disease.

This clonotype was counted only a few times. The V call is TRBV28, the J call TRBJ1-2; possible D gene TRBD1, 5 bases. The CDR3 sequence is 13 residues long. CDR1 MDHEN and CDR2 SYDVKM come from the germline V gene. The ends were cut back, 5 bases at V and 7 bases at J, with 14 bases in the middle. The CDR3 protein is CASSAGTAVGYTF. The CDR3 DNA reads TGTGCCAGCAGTGCTGGGACCGCGGTTGGCTACACCTTC.

This rearrangement joins TRBV20-1 to TRBJ2-5; 11 bases line up with TRBD2. The CDR3 loop spans 15 amino acids. Per germline, CDR1 DFQATT and CDR2 SNEGSKA (reference sequence). The V segment lost 0 bases and the J segment 4 bases; nucleotides outside the gene matches: 4. CDR3: CSARDLLAGAETQYF. The CDR3 nucleotides are TGCAGTGCTAGAGACCTACTAGCGGGAGCAGAGACCCAGTACTTC.

Concerning this clonotype itself: This likely reflects a read error, since a far larger clone is one base away. The rearrangement joins TRBV5-5 to TRBJ2-1, with D possibly being TRBD2 (6 bases). The CDR3 runs 15 residues. Deletions cut 7 bases from V and 5 bases from J, with 19 bases between. CDR1 and CDR2 (germline): SGHKS, YYEKEE (reference sequence). Here the CDR3 DNA reads TGTGCCAGCGCCCTTACCGGGACTGCCCACAATGAGCAGTTCTTC. It codes for CASALTGTAHNEQFF.

This clonotype was observed many times. V is TRBV7-3 and J is TRBJ1-2; D remains unclear. The CDR3 length is 15 residues. Trimming pared 1 base from V and 4 bases from J, leaving 13 bases between. CDR1 and CDR2 (germline): SGHTA, FQGTGA. This CDR3 is CASSLNPQNPYGYTF. DNA of the CDR3: TGTGCCAGCAGCTTAAACCCGCAGAATCCCTATGGCTACACCTTC. Full variable domain (rest looked up from reference TRBV7-3 and TRBJ1-2): GAGVSQTPSNKVTEKGKYVELRCDPISGHTALYWYRQSLGQGPEFLIYFQGTGAADDSGLPNDRFFAVRPEGSVSTLKIQRTERGDSAVYLCASSLNPQNPYGYTFGSGTRLTVV.

As to this clonotype: A much bigger clone sits one base away, suggesting this may be a read error. The rearrangement links TRBV28 to TRBJ2-1, with a tentative D call TRBD2 (6 bases). The germline V and J ends were trimmed by 5 bases and 3 bases, with 14 bases remaining between them. The germline V gene has CDR1 MDHEN and CDR2 SYDVKM. There are 15 residues in the CDR3. Here the CDR3 DNA reads TGTGCCAGCAGTCCATTAGCGGAGCGCTACAATGAGCAGTTCTTC. The encoded protein is CASSPLAERYNEQFF.

This clonotype has only one observation. A much bigger clone sits one base away, suggesting this may be a read error. This chain connects TRBV6-2 or TRBV6-3 to TRBJ1-4, with 8 bases that match TRBD1. The CDR3 has 14 residues. CDR1 is MNHEY, CDR2 SVGEGT, per germline. Losses at the gene ends were 4 bases for V and 6 bases for J; bases not matched to a gene: 4. The CDR3 protein is CASSSTGGDEKLFF. The CDR3 nucleotides read TGTGCCAGCAGTTCTACAGGGGGGGATGAAAAACTGTTTTTT.

This clonotype has a count of ten or more. This chain uses TRBV11-2 with TRBJ1-5; TRBD1 aligns across 7 bases. CDR1 is SGHAT and CDR2 is FQNNGV in the germline V gene. The length of the CDR3 is 16 residues. V lost 5 bases to trimming and J lost 5 bases; unmatched junction nucleotides: 12. The CDR3 loop reads CASSSTTGPIDQPQHF. The CDR3 region has the DNA TGTGCCAGCAGCAGCACGACAGGGCCTATCGATCAGCCCCAGCATTTT.

This chain connects TRBV6-2 or TRBV6-3 to TRBJ2-4; D gene uncertain. Germline lookup yields CDR1 MNHEY and CDR2 SVGEGT. This CDR3 contains 13 residues. Trimming shortened V by 4 bases and J by 8 bases, and 12 bases separated the two germline ends. CDR3 sequence: CASSLNVQYIQYF. The CDR3 coding sequence is TGTGCCAGCAGTTTAAACGTACAGTACATTCAGTACTTC.

The table lists this clonotype with a count of one. V gene TRBV3-1 combines with J gene TRBJ2-3, with D possibly being TRBD1 (6 bases). The germline CDR1 and CDR2 sequences are LGHDT and YNNKEL (reference sequence). Trimming took 6 bases from V and 5 from J, leaving 18 bases between them. The CDR3 covers 15 residues. Here the CDR3 DNA reads TGTGCCAGCAGGACTTCCCCCGGACAGTTAGATACGCAGTATTTT. This gives the protein CASRTSPGQLDTQYF.

The table lists this clonotype with many counts. The chain couples TRBV10-3 to TRBJ2-7; D uncertain. V shed 4 bases and J shed 2 bases, with 6 bases lying between them. CDR1 is ENHRY, CDR2 SYGVKD, per germline. This CDR3 region has 12 residues. As DNA, the CDR3 is TGTGCCATCAGTGGAATCGCCTACGAGCAGTACTTC. This codes for CAISGIAYEQYF.

This clonotype was seen many times. This chain links TRBV2 with TRBJ2-3; D is uncertain. V shed 3 bases and J shed 6 bases, with 7 bases lying between them. In germline, CDR1 is SNHLY, CDR2 FYNNEI. This CDR3 spans 12 amino acids. The CDR3 region is CASSDVGDTQYF. In DNA form, the CDR3 reads TGTGCCAGCAGTGATGTTGGCGATACGCAGTATTTT.